The source of this T cell receptor (beta chain) is a study of blood T cell repertoires in COVID-19. Study as a whole: COVID-19 samples collected from the United States, Italy and Spain covered acute and convalescent phases. T cells, B-cell-depleted T cells, or PBMCs supplied cDNA or gDNA.

Donors in Cohort 3 who had recovered were those with two negative PCRs, healthcare professional clearance, or resolution of their symptoms. This CDR3 spans 15 amino acids. Germline CDR1 SGHVS, CDR2 FQNEAQ. With V trimmed by 4 bases and J by 0 bases, 2 bases remained unmatched. Original methodology: The authors estimated nucleated cell counts from reference gene primer amplification. The repertoire was sequenced with immunoSEQ multiplex PCR; TCRdb's copy has only in-frame clones and lacks some. V, J and clone size are taken as reported in that table, and D and trimming were inferred from the DNA itself. The sample carries around 190,000 clones, 70% to 90% recorded once.

This TCR was sampled from a man in his forties who had recovered from COVID-19. The chain is built from TRBV7-8 and TRBJ1-5; 8 bases fit TRBD1. The sequencing input was PBMCs or T cells enriched from blood (not recorded which). The CDR3 DNA sequence: TGTGCCAGCAGCTCGGGACAGGTTAGCAATCAGCCCCAGCATTTT. Translation gives CASSSGQVSNQPQHF.